The entry that follows covers one TCR beta chain sequence. Per the germline V gene, CDR1 is SGHNT and CDR2 is YENEEA. Trimming shortened V by 0 bases and J by 3 bases, and 3 bases separated the two germline ends. The CDR3 loop spans 12 amino acids. This record comes from a study of neoadjuvant nivolumab and ipilimumab in lung cancer. The protocol was immunoSEQ multiplex PCR, while the TCRdb copy is restricted to in-frame clones and leaves out a portion. In the table there are tens of thousands of clones, 85% to 90% of which are singletons. The chain uses TRBV11-3 and TRBJ2-7; D not certain. The sequencing used peripheral blood, collected before neoadjuvant nivolumab, alone or with ipilimumab. The clonotype was recovered from an adult with non-small cell lung cancer. For the CDR3, the DNA is TGTGCCAGCAGCTTAGATCACTACGAGCAGTACTTC. Amino acid sequence: CASSLDHYEQYF.